This TCR beta chain originates from a study of PD-1 blockade in classical Hodgkin lymphoma. Whole-study findings and limits: Newly diagnosed patients were reported to start with lower TCR diversity than healthy donors. For complete responders, baseline diversity was comparable to that of newly diagnosed patients. Later analyses included only patients treated at least 1 year post-ASCT.

This clone is a singleton in its sample. The antigen remains unidentified. This CDR3 contains 17 residues. Germline V lookup: CDR1 SGDLS, CDR2 YYNGEE. V shed 0 bases and J 0 bases; nucleotides not matched to a gene: 5. Profiled with immunoSEQ multiplex PCR; TCRdb holds only in-frame clones, not every one. This sample carries about 92,000 clones, about 83% of them seen once, and the ten largest clones take about 18%. Time point reported: cycle 4 day 1 (C4D1), after less than 7 weeks of nivolumab. In every patient, relapse followed autologous stem cell transplantation, while exposure to brentuximab vedotin differed.

The rearrangement uses TRBV9 and TRBJ2-1, with TRBD1 identical over 8 bases. Sequenced material: peripheral blood mononuclear cells (PBMCs), taken before the fourth cycle of nivolumab. The TCR sequence derives from a human donor with classical Hodgkin lymphoma. The CDR3 DNA reads as TGTGCCAGCAGCGTAGGGGCAGGGGGCACCTCCTACAATGAGCAGTTCTTC. Its translation is CASSVGAGGTSYNEQFF.